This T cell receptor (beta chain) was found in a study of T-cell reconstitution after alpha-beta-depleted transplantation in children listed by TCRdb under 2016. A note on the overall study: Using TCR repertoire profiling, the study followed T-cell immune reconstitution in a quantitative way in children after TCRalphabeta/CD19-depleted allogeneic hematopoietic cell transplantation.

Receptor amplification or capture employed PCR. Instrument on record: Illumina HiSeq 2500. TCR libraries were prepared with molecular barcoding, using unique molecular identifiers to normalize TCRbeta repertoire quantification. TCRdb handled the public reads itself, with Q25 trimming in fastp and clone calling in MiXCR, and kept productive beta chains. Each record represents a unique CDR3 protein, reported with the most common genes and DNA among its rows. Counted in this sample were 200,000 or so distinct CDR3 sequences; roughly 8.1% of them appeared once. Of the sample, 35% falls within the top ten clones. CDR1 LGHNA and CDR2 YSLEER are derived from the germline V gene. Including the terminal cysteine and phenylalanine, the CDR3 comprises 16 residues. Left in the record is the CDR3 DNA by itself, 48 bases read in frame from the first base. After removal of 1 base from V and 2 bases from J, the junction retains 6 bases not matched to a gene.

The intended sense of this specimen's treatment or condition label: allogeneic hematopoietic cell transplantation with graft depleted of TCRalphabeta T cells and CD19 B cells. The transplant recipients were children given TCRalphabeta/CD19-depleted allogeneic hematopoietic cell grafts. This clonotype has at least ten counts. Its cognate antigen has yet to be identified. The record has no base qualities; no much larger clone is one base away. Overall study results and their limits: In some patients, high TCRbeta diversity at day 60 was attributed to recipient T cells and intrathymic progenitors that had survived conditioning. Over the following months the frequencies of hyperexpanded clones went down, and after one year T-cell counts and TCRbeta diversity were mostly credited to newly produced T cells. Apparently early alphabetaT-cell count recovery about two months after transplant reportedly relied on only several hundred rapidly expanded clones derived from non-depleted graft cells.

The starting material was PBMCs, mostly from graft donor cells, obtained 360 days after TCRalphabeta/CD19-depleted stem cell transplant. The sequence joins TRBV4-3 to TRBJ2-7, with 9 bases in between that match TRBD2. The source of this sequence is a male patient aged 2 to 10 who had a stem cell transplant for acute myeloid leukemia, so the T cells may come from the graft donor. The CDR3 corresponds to CASSQGRTSVTYEQYF. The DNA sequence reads TGCGCCAGCAGCCAAGGCAGGACTAGCGTTACCTACGAGCAGTACTTC.